This TCR beta chain is from a study of shared clonotypes between healthy human individuals. Produced via immunoSEQ multiplex PCR; TCRdb's table is partial and in-frame only. The data show around 690,000 clones, about 90% seen once. Germline V CDR1 and CDR2: SEHNR, FQNEAQ (reference sequence). The CDR3 contains 16 residues. V lost 2 bases, J lost 1 base, and 14 bases lay in between. V usage is TRBV7-9 and J usage is TRBJ1-2; unclear D gene. Sequenced material: memory CD8+ T cells from PBMCs. Documented subset: CD45RO+ cells pooled with CCR7-negative TemRA cells. The TCR comes from a man aged 18-30 years in good health. Some clones in this sample may be carry-over from other donors' samples. CDR3 in amino acids: CASSLIAETFNYGYTF. The CDR3 bases are TGTGCCAGCAGCTTAATAGCGGAGACATTTAACTATGGCTACACCTTC.